These 27 T cell receptor beta chains originate from one sample sequenced in a study of CD8+ T cells in alopecia areata. Extracted from the samples, RNA was reverse transcribed into cDNA to serve as the sequencing template. Produced via immunoSEQ multiplex PCR; TCRdb's table is partial and in-frame only. This table holds approximately 120,000 clones, 61% found once. The treatment is: oral pan-JAK inhibitor, 5-10 mg twice daily. The sequencing here drew on CD4+ T cells sorted from blood, taken at week 4, from a patient treated with tofacitinib. The receptors come from a human donor with alopecia areata.

This clone was recorded a few times. The genes are TRBV9 and TRBJ1-6; D uncertain. Deletions cut 3 bases from V and 0 bases from J, with 7 bases between. The CDR3 covers 15 residues. Germline V lookup: CDR1 SGDLS, CDR2 YYNGEE. CDR3 DNA: TGTGCCAGCAGCGGATGGGGCTCCTATAATTCACCCCTCCACTTT. It encodes CASSGWGSYNSPLHF.

This chain's CDR3 is CAWSYGGGPYEQYF. The CDR3 DNA reads TGTGCCTGGAGTTATGGAGGGGGCCCCTACGAGCAGTACTTC. The J gene is TRBJ2-7, the V gene TRBV30, with D possibly matching TRBD1 (7 bases). Germline V gene data show CDR1 as GTSNPN and CDR2 as SVGIG (reference sequence). Trimming stripped 2 bases from V and 2 bases from J, with 13 bases between. The CDR3 extends over 14 amino acids.

The sample holds a few counts of this clone. V usage is TRBV5-1 and J usage is TRBJ2-5, with 9 bases that match TRBD1. CDR1 SGHRS and CDR2 YFSETQ come from the germline V gene. The J segment lost 2 bases and the V segment lost 4 bases, leaving 3 bases of the junction unmatched. The CDR3 is 14 residues long. This chain's CDR3 is CASSRDRVQETQYF. In DNA form, the CDR3 reads TGCGCCAGCAGCCGGGACAGGGTTCAAGAGACCCAGTACTTC. The entire variable domain, with the rest obtained from reference TRBV5-1 and TRBJ2-5, is as follows: KAGVTQTPRYLIKTRGQQVTLSCSPISGHRSVSWYQQTPGQGLQFLFEYFSETQRNKGNFPGRFSGRQFSNSRSEMNVSTLELGDSALYLCASSRDRVQETQYFGPGTRLLVL.

The chain uses TRBV25-1 and TRBJ1-1; no clear D. Germline CDR1 MGHDK, CDR2 SYGVNS. The CDR3 sequence is 14 residues long. V was shortened by 4 bases and J by 5 bases, with 14 bases between the two germline ends. The CDR3 is CASSVTEVRTEAFF. Written as DNA, the CDR3 is TGTGCCAGCAGTGTCACGGAAGTTCGGACTGAAGCTTTCTTT. The variable domain in full, completed from reference TRBV25-1 and TRBJ1-1, reads EADIYQTPRYLVIGTGKKITLECSQTMGHDKMYWYQQDPGMELHLIHYSYGVNSTEKGDLSSESTVSRIRTEHFPLTLESARPSHTSQYLCASSVTEVRTEAFFGQGTRLTVV.

V gene TRBV28 combines with J gene TRBJ1-2, with D hard to call. Trimming removed 8 bases from V and 5 bases from J, with 12 bases in between. The CDR3 is 12 residues long. Germline V gene lookup returns CDR1 MDHEN and CDR2 SYDVKM. CDR3 in amino acids: CASLRHPYGYTF. The DNA of the CDR3 is TGTGCCAGCCTCCGTCATCCTTATGGCTACACCTTC.

This clone was found once. V and J are TRBV29-1 and TRBJ2-7; D may be TRBD2 (6 bases). The CDR3 loop spans 12 amino acids. The V end was cut by 4 bases, the J end by 4 bases, with 11 bases between. The germline V gene has CDR1 SQVTM and CDR2 ANQGSEA. The CDR3 protein is CSVVEGPYEQYF. CDR3 nucleotides: TGCAGCGTTGTGGAGGGTCCGTACGAGCAGTACTTC.

V gene TRBV30 combines with J gene TRBJ2-2, with a possible D match to TRBD2 (5 bases). The CDR3 spans 14 residues. V lost 3 bases and J 0 bases, leaving 8 bases between the germline ends. CDR1 is GTSNPN and CDR2 is SVGIG in the germline V gene (reference sequence). CDR3 in DNA: TGTGCCTGGAGGGGAGTAGCGAACACCGGGGAGCTGTTTTTT. It translates to CAWRGVANTGELFF.

V usage is TRBV29-1 and J usage is TRBJ1-5, with TRBD1 matching over 9 bases. The CDR3 consists of 13 residues. In germline, CDR1 is SQVTM, CDR2 ANQGSEA. Unmatched junction bases numbered 3, after V lost 6 bases and J lost 3 bases. CDR3 loop: CSVGTGNNQPQHF. In DNA, the CDR3 is TGCAGCGTGGGGACAGGGAACAATCAGCCCCAGCATTTT.

The rearrangement joins TRBV10-3 to TRBJ2-1, with D possibly matching TRBD1 (5 bases). V dropped 8 bases and J dropped 4 bases, with 12 bases sitting between them. This CDR3 is built from 13 residues. Germline values: CDR1 ENHRY, CDR2 SYGVKD. The CDR3 bases are TGTGCCATCGCCACAGGTGCTTACAATGAGCAGTTCTTC. This translates into CAIATGAYNEQFF.

The chain has TRBV7-9 and TRBJ2-5; 7 positions match TRBD1. With 10 bases clipped from V and 2 bases from J, the junction kept 10 bases outside the gene matches. Germline values: CDR1 SEHNR, CDR2 FQNEAQ (reference sequence). There are 14 residues in the CDR3. The CDR3 bases are TGTGCCACCCAAGACAGGGTGGGGCAAGAGACCCAGTACTTC. Protein: CATQDRVGQETQYF.

This chain uses TRBV7-8 with TRBJ2-2; D may be TRBD1 or TRBD2 (5 bases each). Per the germline V gene, CDR1 is SGHVS and CDR2 is FQNEAQ. V was pared by 5 bases and J by 5 bases, with 12 bases between. This CDR3 contains 14 residues. The CDR3: CASSEDWGTGELFF. CDR3 sequence (DNA): TGTGCCAGCAGCGAGGACTGGGGGACCGGGGAGCTGTTTTTT.

This chain links TRBV29-1 with TRBJ1-1, with TRBD1 matching 7 bases. With V trimmed by 3 bases and J by 1 base, 2 bases remained unmatched. Germline-derived CDR1 and CDR2 are SQVTM and ANQGSEA. This CDR3 spans 13 amino acids. CDR3 loop: CSVEGQQNTEAFF. As DNA, the CDR3 is TGCAGCGTTGAGGGACAGCAGAACACTGAAGCTTTCTTT. Together with reference TRBV29-1 and TRBJ1-1, the CDR3 gives the full variable domain: SAVISQKPSRDICQRGTSLTIQCQVDSQVTMMFWYRQQPGQSLTLIATANQGSEATYESGFVIDKFPISRPNLTFSTLTVSNMSPEDSSIYLCSVEGQQNTEAFFGQGTRLTVV.

This chain connects TRBV15 to TRBJ2-6; no clear D gene. Per germline, CDR1 LNHNV and CDR2 YYDKDF (reference sequence). This CDR3 region has 16 residues. V gave up 0 bases and J gave up 1 base, with 7 bases separating them. As DNA, the CDR3 is TGTGCCACCAGCAGAGATTTGGGTTCTGGGGCCAACGTCCTGACTTTC. This codes for CATSRDLGSGANVLTF.

This chain links TRBV29-1 with TRBJ1-1, with TRBD1 matching over 9 bases. From germline, CDR1 is SQVTM and CDR2 ANQGSEA. The CDR3 extends over 15 amino acids. Losses at the gene ends were 6 bases for V and 11 bases for J; bases not matched to a gene: 19. CDR3 amino acids: CSVESGTGRRNSAFF. The CDR3 DNA reads TGCAGCGTAGAATCCGGGACAGGGAGAAGGAATTCGGCTTTCTTT. The whole variable domain, filled in from reference TRBV29-1 and TRBJ1-1, reads SAVISQKPSRDICQRGTSLTIQCQVDSQVTMMFWYRQQPGQSLTLIATANQGSEATYESGFVIDKFPISRPNLTFSTLTVSNMSPEDSSIYLCSVESGTGRRNSAFFGQGTRLTVV.

The chain uses TRBV29-1 and TRBJ1-1, with TRBD1 identical over 7 bases. This CDR3 is 12 amino acids long. In germline, CDR1 is SQVTM, CDR2 ANQGSEA. V trimming: 6 bases; J trimming: 8 bases; junction bases outside the gene matches: 9. In nucleotides, the CDR3 is TGCAGCGTAGACTACAGGGGATCGGAAGCTTTCTTT. Translation: CSVDYRGSEAFF.

The chain has TRBV30 and TRBJ2-1; unclear D gene. This CDR3 region has 12 residues. V lost 1 base and J lost 7, with 8 bases in between. CDR1 and CDR2 (germline): GTSNPN, SVGIG (reference sequence). The CDR3 nucleotides read TGTGCCTGGAGTGGACGAAGGAATGAGCAGTTCTTC. Translated, it gives CAWSGRRNEQFF.

The CDR3 loop is CASSSGGDTQYF. The CDR3, as DNA: TGTGCCAGCAGTTCCGGGGGGGATACGCAGTATTTT. V usage is TRBV11-2 and J usage is TRBJ2-3, with 7 nucleotides matching TRBD2. The CDR3 spans 12 residues. J gave up 6 bases and V 6 bases, and 3 bases lay outside the gene matches. Germline CDR1 is SGHAT and CDR2 is FQNNGV.

This sequence joins TRBV4-2 and TRBJ2-2; D is unclear. This CDR3 region has 15 residues. Trimming cost V 2 bases and J 0 bases, with 7 bases left between them. In germline, CDR1 is LGHNA, CDR2 YNFKEQ. CDR3 nucleotides: TGTGCCAGCAGCCAAACTCATACGAACACCGGGGAGCTGTTTTTT. It encodes CASSQTHTNTGELFF.

The chain recombines TRBV5-1 with TRBJ2-5, with D possibly being TRBD1 (5 bases). This CDR3 region has 15 residues. CDR1 is SGHRS and CDR2 is YFSETQ in the germline V gene. Trimming removed 0 bases from V and 5 bases from J, with 14 bases in between. CDR3 loop: CASSLEGGPGETQYF. CDR3 in DNA: TGCGCCAGCAGCTTGGAAGGTGGCCCAGGGGAGACCCAGTACTTC.

This clone occurred once. The chain is built from TRBV2 and TRBJ2-5, with 7 nucleotides matching TRBD2. With V trimmed by 0 bases and J by 5 bases, 6 bases remained unmatched. CDR1 SNHLY and CDR2 FYNNEI come from the germline V gene. CDR3 length equals 15 residues. The CDR3 protein is CASSEAVRGEETQYF. CDR3 DNA: TGTGCCAGCAGTGAAGCTGTCCGGGGGGAGGAGACCCAGTACTTC.

This rearrangement joins TRBV7-4 to TRBJ2-3; weak D call: TRBD2 (6 bases). Trimming pared 5 bases from V and 3 bases from J, leaving 21 bases between. Germline CDR1 is SGHVT and CDR2 is SQSDAQ. CDR3 size: 17 residues. The CDR3 bases are TGTGCCAGCAGCCACGGCACTAGCTTTCTAAGGACAGATACGCAGTATTTT. It yields the protein CASSHGTSFLRTDTQYF.

The rearrangement joins TRBV27 to TRBJ2-3, with 10 bases that match TRBD1. The junction had 3 bases not matched to a gene; V was cut back by 6 bases and J by 6 bases. In germline, CDR1 is MNHEY, CDR2 SMNVEV (reference sequence). The CDR3 has 13 amino acids. The CDR3 DNA sequence: TGTGCCAGCAGCCGGGACAGGGGTGATACGCAGTATTTT. Amino acids: CASSRDRGDTQYF.

J is TRBJ2-5 and V is TRBV29-1, with TRBD1 as a possible D gene (6 bases). The CDR3 consists of 12 residues. Per germline, CDR1 SQVTM and CDR2 ANQGSEA. The V end lost 6 bases, the J end lost 3 bases, and 11 bases lay between the germline ends. CDR3 amino acids: CSVAYREETQYF. The DNA of the CDR3 is TGCAGCGTAGCCTACAGGGAAGAGACCCAGTACTTC.

This clone has more than one count but fewer than ten. The gene calls are TRBV18 and TRBJ2-1; unclear D gene. Trimming cost V 2 bases and J 15 bases, with 20 bases left between them. The CDR3 runs 14 residues. Germline lookup yields CDR1 KGHSH and CDR2 LQKENI. Here the CDR3 reads CASSPYQKRTQAFF. CDR3 in DNA: TGTGCCAGCTCACCATACCAAAAGCGTACCCAGGCGTTCTTC.

The chain employs TRBV19 and TRBJ1-1; D might be TRBD1 (6 bases). From germline, CDR1 is LNHDA and CDR2 SQIVND (reference sequence). The CDR3 consists of 10 residues. Trimming stripped 8 bases from V and 7 bases from J, with 8 bases between. The CDR3 coding sequence is TGTGCCAGTGGACAGATTGAAGCTTTCTTT. This codes for CASGQIEAFF.

V is TRBV5-4 and J is TRBJ2-5; D unclear. Trimming stripped 4 bases from V and 4 bases from J, with 17 bases between. The CDR3 is 15 amino acids. In germline, CDR1 is SGHNT, CDR2 YYREEE (reference sequence). In nucleotides, the CDR3 is TGTGCCAGCAGCAAGGCAACACTTAGGAGAGAGACCCAGTACTTC. Encoded protein: CASSKATLRRETQYF.

This chain joins TRBV6-4 and TRBJ2-5; D unclear. Germline CDR1 is MRHNA and CDR2 is SNTAGT. The CDR3 loop spans 12 amino acids. V dropped 6 bases and J dropped 2 bases, with 7 bases sitting between them. The CDR3 protein is CASSRLQETQYF. DNA of the CDR3: TGTGCCAGCAGCCGGCTACAAGAGACCCAGTACTTC.